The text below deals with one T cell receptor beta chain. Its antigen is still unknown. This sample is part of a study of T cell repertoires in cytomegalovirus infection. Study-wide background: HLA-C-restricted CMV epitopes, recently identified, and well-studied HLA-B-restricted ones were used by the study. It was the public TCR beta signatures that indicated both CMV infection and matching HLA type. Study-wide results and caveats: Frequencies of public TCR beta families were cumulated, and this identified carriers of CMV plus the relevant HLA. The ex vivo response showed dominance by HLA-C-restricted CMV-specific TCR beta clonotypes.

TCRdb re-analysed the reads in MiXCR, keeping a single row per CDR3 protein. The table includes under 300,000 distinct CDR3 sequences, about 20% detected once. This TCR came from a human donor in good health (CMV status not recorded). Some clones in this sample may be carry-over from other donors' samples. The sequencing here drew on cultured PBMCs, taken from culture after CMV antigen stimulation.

DNA of the CDR3: TGTGCCACCAGCAGCGGGAGTTATGAGCAGTTCTTC. It translates to CATSSGSYEQFF. The chain carries TRBV15 and TRBJ2-1, with D perhaps matching TRBD2 (6 bases). CDR3 length equals 12 residues. Germline V gene sequence: CDR1 LNHNV, CDR2 YYDKDF (reference sequence). V was pared by 3 bases and J by 8 bases, with 8 bases between.